The rows below give T cell receptor beta chains drawn from one sample of a study of shared clonotypes between healthy human individuals. This table comes from immunoSEQ multiplex PCR, and its TCRdb copy is limited to in-frame clones, with some not included. Of fewer than 650,000 clones listed, approximately 80% are singletons. The source material was PBMCs. Every receptor here comes from a woman in her 40s in good health. Some clones in this sample may be carry-over from other donors' samples. Each CDR3 is given with its conserved first and last residue.

J gene,V gene,CDR3 length,CDR3 protein
TRBJ1-1,TRBV27,13,CASSFIGRDEAFF
TRBJ2-1,TRBV19,14,CASKRGLDYNEQFF
TRBJ2-7,TRBV6-5,14,CASRRTSGTYEQYF
TRBJ2-7,TRBV13,14,CASSRNDINYEQYF
TRBJ1-2,TRBV18,13,CASSPGQENGYTF
TRBJ2-2,TRBV19,15,CASSIPGRNTGELFF
TRBJ1-4,TRBV7-9,15,CASSPGRTTNEKLFF
TRBJ2-7,TRBV5-1,13,CASSLGQGIEQYF
TRBJ1-1,TRBV13,13,CASTLGAGPGAFF
TRBJ1-5,TRBV5-8,13,CASSPLGNQPQHF
TRBJ2-3,TRBV28,12,CASALAGDTQYF
TRBJ2-1,TRBV7-2,16,CASSLVVWDRDNEQFF
TRBJ2-7,TRBV6-6,14,CASSYGGRAYEQYF
TRBJ2-7,TRBV7-2,14,CASSPQRTSYEQYF
TRBJ2-3,TRBV29-1,15,CSVEGQGARTDTQYF
TRBJ2-5,TRBV5-1,15,CATSDGERRGASGDF
TRBJ2-2,TRBV19,14,CASSVLAVTGELFF
TRBJ1-2,TRBV4-2,16,CASSQNRGRGSYGYTF
TRBJ2-1,TRBV29-1,18,CSVAGRGLAQWEAGEQFF
TRBJ2-2,TRBV4-2,16,CASSQDPGARTGELFF
TRBJ2-3,TRBV2,16,CASSDGLADTTDTQYF
TRBJ2-2,TRBV7-7,17,CASSSELAGGPSGELFF
TRBJ1-2,TRBV4-3,15,CASSQDRARFYGYTF
TRBJ1-1,TRBV4-1,14,CASSQVRLNTEAFF
TRBJ1-2,TRBV18,14,CASSPGDSLYGYTF
TRBJ2-5,TRBV28,13,CASRRTQQETQYF
TRBJ1-2,TRBV5-1,15,CASNREGSSNYGYTF
TRBJ2-5,TRBV5-1,14,CASSLSFFKETQYF
TRBJ1-6,TRBV30,13,CAWRASYNSPLHF
TRBJ2-5,TRBV28,14,CASSLYRERETQYF
TRBJ1-1,TRBV27,14,CASPSRGRGTEAFF
TRBJ1-2,TRBV5-4,15,CASSLVGQGVYGYTF
TRBJ2-2,TRBV7-2,16,CASSLRLAGGVGELFF
TRBJ1-3,TRBV2,14,CAGRRGGSGNTIYF
TRBJ2-3,TRBV5-1,14,CASSLVRWGDTQYF
TRBJ1-2,TRBV9,15,CASSVGDRHNYGYTF
TRBJ2-1,TRBV7-9,14,CASSWGSSYNEQFF
TRBJ2-3,TRBV7-9,14,CASSTGTNTDTQYF
TRBJ2-7,TRBV23-1,16,CASSLETGQGPYEQYF
TRBJ2-7,TRBV19,21,CASSISLPGTGRASAYYEQYF
TRBJ1-5,TRBV15,15,CATSRDGGSGQPQHF
TRBJ2-1,TRBV6-4,15,CASSVSGSSYNEQFF
TRBJ1-6,TRBV7-3,14,CASSLSSYNSPLHF
TRBJ2-5,TRBV7-2,14,CASSPGLAEETQYF
TRBJ1-1,TRBV9,14,CASSEAPGGTEAFF
TRBJ1-5,TRBV27,15,CARYPLDYSNQPQHF
TRBJ1-1,TRBV10-1,11,CASRGQFVAFF
TRBJ1-2,TRBV28,12,CASSLMGVGYTF
TRBJ2-7,TRBV10-3,16,CAISDRRGDSAYEQYF
TRBJ1-3,TRBV2,15,CASRLSSGQGNTIYF
TRBJ2-7,TRBV21-1,18,CASSKLRGPLRGTYEQYF
TRBJ1-3,TRBV30,15,CAWREHWDSGNTIYF
TRBJ2-1,TRBV29-1,15,CSAGGRTGAYNEQFF
TRBJ2-1,TRBV7-3,15,CASSFQDSSYNEQFF